The rows below give T cell receptor beta chains drawn from one sample of a study of T cells after yellow fever vaccination. TCRdb passed the 5' RACE reads through MiXCR, listing each CDR3 protein once. The table has 300,000 to 400,000 distinct CDR3 sequences, roughly 8.7% seen once; the top ten hold roughly 18%. This specimen was PBMCs, taken on the day of the first yellow fever vaccination. The receptor set was obtained from a man between 18 and 29 years old who received the YFV17D yellow fever vaccine. Both conserved end residues are part of each CDR3. The listing skips clone size in some rows; elsewhere it reads once, few, many or a size class.

j_gene	v_gene	abundance	CDR3aa
TRBJ2-7	TRBV12-3/TRBV12-4	many	CASSLVGTDYSYEQYF
TRBJ1-2	TRBV20-1	few	CSARAQGFEGYTF
TRBJ1-2	TRBV5-1	.	CASSAGGEMGTANYGYTF
TRBJ1-5	TRBV12-3/TRBV12-4	.	CASSLAGTLNQPQHF
TRBJ1-1	TRBV11-2	few	CASSLVQTAQAFF
TRBJ1-1	TRBV4-1	.	CASSQIPRNTEAFF
TRBJ2-2	TRBV29-1	few	CSVDQGDPGELFF
TRBJ2-7	TRBV12-3/TRBV12-4	few	CASSITGGPYEQYF
TRBJ2-4	TRBV7-8	few	CASSPTTGIAKNIQYF
TRBJ1-5	TRBV2	.	CASRLNRDNGPQHF
TRBJ2-5	TRBV29-1	many	CSVVPGQETQYF
TRBJ1-4	TRBV20-1	few	CSARDWDKTPEKLFF
TRBJ1-1	TRBV29-1	few	CSARQGWGMNTEAFF
TRBJ2-3	TRBV20-1	.	CSASPSPALDTQYF
TRBJ1-5	TRBV3-1	.	CASSQGGGSNQPQHF
TRBJ2-3	TRBV28	.	CASTSSGDTDTQYF
TRBJ2-1	TRBV20-1	few	CSASRVGNEQFF
TRBJ2-4	TRBV5-1	many	CASSLEGGSGNIQYF
TRBJ1-1	TRBV19	few	CASSWTGEIGEAFF
TRBJ1-2	TRBV7-2	few	CASSPWPGSGGYTF
TRBJ2-3	TRBV11-2	few	CASSLGLHTDTQYF
TRBJ1-5	TRBV2	.	CASSEVGGDQPQHF
TRBJ2-1	TRBV6-5	.	CASSYSGPTNEQFF
TRBJ1-1	TRBV5-1	.	CASSLDGNGGTEAFF
TRBJ2-1	TRBV24-1	.	CATSDSALGYWNEQFF
TRBJ1-1	TRBV5-1	.	CASSLEGRNTEAFF
TRBJ1-5	TRBV5-5	few	CASSHPGGSDWNQPQHF
TRBJ1-5	TRBV2	.	CTFSLEGYRSIKGQPQHF
TRBJ2-7	TRBV11-1	few	CASSSPRDGAYEQYF